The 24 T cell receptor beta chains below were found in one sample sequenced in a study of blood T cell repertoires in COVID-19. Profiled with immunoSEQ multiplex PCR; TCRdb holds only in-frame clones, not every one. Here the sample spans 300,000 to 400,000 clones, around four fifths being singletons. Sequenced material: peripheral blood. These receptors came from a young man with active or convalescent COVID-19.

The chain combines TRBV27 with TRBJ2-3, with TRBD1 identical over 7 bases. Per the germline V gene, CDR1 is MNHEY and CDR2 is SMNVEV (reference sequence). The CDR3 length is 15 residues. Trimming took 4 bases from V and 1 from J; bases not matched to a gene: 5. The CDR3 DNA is TGTGCCAGCAGTTCCCACAGGGGCCGCACAGATACGCAGTATTTT. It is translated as CASSSHRGRTDTQYF.

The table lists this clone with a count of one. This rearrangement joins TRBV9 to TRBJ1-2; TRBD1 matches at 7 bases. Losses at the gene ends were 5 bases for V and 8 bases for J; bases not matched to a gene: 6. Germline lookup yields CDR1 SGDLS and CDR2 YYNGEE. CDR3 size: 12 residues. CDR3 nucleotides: TGTGCCAGCAGTACAGGGGTTCGGGGCTACACCTTC. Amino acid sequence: CASSTGVRGYTF.

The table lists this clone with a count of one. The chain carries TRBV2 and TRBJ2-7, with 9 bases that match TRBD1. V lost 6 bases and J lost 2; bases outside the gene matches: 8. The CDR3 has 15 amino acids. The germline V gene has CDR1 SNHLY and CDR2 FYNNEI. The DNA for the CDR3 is TGTGCCAGCAGGCCATTGACAGGGGGTGCCTACGAGCAGTACTTC. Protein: CASRPLTGGAYEQYF.

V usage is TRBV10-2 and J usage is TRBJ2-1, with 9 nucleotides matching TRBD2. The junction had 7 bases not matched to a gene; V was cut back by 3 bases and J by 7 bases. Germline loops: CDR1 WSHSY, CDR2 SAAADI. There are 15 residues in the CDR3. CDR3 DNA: TGCGCCAGCAGTGAAGGTAGCGGGAGTTTGAATGAGCAGTTCTTC. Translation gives CASSEGSGSLNEQFF.

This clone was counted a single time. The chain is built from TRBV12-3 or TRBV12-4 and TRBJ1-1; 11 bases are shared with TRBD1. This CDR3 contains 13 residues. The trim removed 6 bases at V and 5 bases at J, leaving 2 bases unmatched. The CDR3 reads CASSGTGGTEAFF. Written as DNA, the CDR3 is TGTGCCAGCAGCGGGACAGGGGGGACTGAAGCTTTCTTT.

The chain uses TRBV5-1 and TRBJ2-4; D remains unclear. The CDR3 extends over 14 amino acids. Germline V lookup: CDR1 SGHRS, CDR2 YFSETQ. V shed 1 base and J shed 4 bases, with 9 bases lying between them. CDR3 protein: CASSLYGVKNIQYF. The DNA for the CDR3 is TGCGCCAGCAGCTTGTACGGAGTGAAAAACATTCAGTACTTC.

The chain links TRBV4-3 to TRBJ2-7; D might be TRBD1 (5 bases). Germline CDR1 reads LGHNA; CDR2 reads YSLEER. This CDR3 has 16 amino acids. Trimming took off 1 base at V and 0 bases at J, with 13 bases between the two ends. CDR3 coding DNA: TGCGCCAGCAGCCAAGGGTACGTGGGGCCCTCCTACGAGCAGTACTTC. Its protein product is CASSQGYVGPSYEQYF.

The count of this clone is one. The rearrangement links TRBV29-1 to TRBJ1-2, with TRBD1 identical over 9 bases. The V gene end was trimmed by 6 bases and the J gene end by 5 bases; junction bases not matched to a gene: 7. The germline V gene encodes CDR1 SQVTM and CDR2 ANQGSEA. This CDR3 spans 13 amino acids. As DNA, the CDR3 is TGCAGCGTCGCCGGGACAGGGTCATATGGCTACACCTTC. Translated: CSVAGTGSYGYTF.

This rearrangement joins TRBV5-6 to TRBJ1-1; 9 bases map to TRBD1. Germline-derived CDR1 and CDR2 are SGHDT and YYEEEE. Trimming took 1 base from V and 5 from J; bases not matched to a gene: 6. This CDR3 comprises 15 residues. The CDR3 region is CASSLQRTGVTEAFF. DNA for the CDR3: TGTGCCAGCAGCTTGCAAAGGACAGGGGTGACTGAAGCTTTCTTT.

The CDR3 region has the DNA TGTGCTAGTGGTTTGGGGACAGCGGTGAGTAATCAGCCCCAGCATTTT. Protein product: CASGLGTAVSNQPQHF. The chain joins TRBV12-5 to TRBJ1-5, with D possibly being TRBD1 (6 bases). The germline V gene encodes CDR1 LGHNT and CDR2 FRNRAP. V was clipped by 1 base and J by 4 bases, with 14 bases between them. The CDR3 contains 16 residues. The full variable domain, in which reference TRBV12-5 and TRBJ1-5 provide the parts outside the CDR3, is DARVTQTPRHKVTEMGQEVTMRCQPILGHNTVFWYRQTMMQGLELLAYFRNRAPLDDSGMPKDRFSAEMPDATLATLKIQPSEPRDSAVYFCASGLGTAVSNQPQHFGDGTRLSIL.

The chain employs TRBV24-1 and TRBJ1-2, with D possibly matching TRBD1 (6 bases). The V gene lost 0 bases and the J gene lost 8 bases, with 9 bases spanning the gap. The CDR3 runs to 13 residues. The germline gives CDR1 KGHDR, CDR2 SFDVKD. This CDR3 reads CATSDLQGQGYTF. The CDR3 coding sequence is TGTGCCACCAGTGATTTGCAGGGGCAGGGCTACACCTTC.

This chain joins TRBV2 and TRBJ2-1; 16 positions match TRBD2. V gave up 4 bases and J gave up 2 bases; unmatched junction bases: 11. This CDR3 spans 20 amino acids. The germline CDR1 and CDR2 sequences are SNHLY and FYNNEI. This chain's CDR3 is CASSVGRGTSGRGTYNEQFF. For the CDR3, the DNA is TGTGCCAGCAGTGTGGGGAGAGGGACTAGCGGGAGGGGGACCTACAATGAGCAGTTCTTC. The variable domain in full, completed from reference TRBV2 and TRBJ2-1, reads EPEVTQTPSHQVTQMGQEVILRCVPISNHLYFYWYRQILGQKVEFLVSFYNNEISEKSEIFDDQFSVERPDGSNFTLKIRSTKLEDSAMYFCASSVGRGTSGRGTYNEQFFGPGTRLTVL.

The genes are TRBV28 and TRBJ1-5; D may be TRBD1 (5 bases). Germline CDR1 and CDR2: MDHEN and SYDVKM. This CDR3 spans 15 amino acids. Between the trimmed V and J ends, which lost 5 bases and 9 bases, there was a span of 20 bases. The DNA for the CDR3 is TGTGCCAGCAGTCCCACCCCAGGGTGGAATTGGCCCCAGCATTTT. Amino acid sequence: CASSPTPGWNWPQHF.

CDR3 nucleotides: TGTGCCAGCAGCCGGGGGGCCCAAGAGACCCAGTACTTC. Translated: CASSRGAQETQYF. J is TRBJ2-5 and V is TRBV5-8; possibly TRBD2 for D (7 bases). Germline CDR1 and CDR2: SGHTS and YDEGEE. V was trimmed by 4 bases and J by 1 base, leaving 8 bases between them. The CDR3 covers 13 residues.

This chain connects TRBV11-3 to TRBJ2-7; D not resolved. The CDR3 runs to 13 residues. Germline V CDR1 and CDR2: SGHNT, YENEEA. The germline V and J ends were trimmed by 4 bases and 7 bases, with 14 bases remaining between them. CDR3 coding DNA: TGTGCCAGCAGCTCCTCGATGACCGGGGAGCAGTACTTC. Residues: CASSSSMTGEQYF.

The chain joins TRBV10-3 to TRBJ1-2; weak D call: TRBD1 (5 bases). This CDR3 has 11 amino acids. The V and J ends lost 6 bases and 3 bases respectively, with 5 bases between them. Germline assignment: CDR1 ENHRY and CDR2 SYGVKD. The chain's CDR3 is CAIRQDYGYTF. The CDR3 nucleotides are TGTGCCATCAGACAGGACTATGGCTACACCTTC.

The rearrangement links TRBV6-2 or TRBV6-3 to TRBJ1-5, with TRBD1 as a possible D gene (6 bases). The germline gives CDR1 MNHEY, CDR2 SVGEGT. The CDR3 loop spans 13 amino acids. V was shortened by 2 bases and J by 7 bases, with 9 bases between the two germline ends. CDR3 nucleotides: TGTGCCAGCAGTTACCCCCAGGGGCAGCCCCAGCATTTT. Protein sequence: CASSYPQGQPQHF.

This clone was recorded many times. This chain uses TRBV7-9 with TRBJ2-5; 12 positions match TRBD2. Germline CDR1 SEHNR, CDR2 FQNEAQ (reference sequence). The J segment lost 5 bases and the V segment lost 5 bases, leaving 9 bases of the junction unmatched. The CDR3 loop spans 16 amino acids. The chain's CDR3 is CASSAGLAGSMETQYF. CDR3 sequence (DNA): TGTGCCAGCAGCGCAGGACTAGCGGGGAGTATGGAGACCCAGTACTTC.

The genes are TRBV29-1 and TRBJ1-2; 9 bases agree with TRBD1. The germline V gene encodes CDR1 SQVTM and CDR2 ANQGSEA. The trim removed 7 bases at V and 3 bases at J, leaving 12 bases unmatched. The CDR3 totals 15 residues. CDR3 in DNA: TGCAGCGCCGAGAGGCGGGACAGGGCCTACTATGGCTACACCTTC. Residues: CSAERRDRAYYGYTF.

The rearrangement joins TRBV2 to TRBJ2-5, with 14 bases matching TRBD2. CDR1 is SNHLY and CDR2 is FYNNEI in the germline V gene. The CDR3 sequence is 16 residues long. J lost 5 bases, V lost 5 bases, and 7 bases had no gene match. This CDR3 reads CASSRGLAGEGETQYF. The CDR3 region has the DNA TGTGCCAGCAGTAGGGGACTAGCGGGAGAAGGGGAGACCCAGTACTTC.

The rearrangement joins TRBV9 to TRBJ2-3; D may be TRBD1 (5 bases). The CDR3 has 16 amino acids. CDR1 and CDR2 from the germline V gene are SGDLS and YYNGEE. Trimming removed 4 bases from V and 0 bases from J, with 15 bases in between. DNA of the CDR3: TGTGCCAGCAGCCATCCCCGGACAACTAGCACAGATACGCAGTATTTT. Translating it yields CASSHPRTTSTDTQYF.

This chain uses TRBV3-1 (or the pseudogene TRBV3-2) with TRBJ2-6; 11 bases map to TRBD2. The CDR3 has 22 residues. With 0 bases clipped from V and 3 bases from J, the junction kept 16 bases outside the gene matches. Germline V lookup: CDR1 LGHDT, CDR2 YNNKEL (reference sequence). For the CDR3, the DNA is TGTGCCAGCAGCCAAGAGAGGAATAGCGGGAGGGCTTCTCAAGGTGGGGCCAACGTCCTGACTTTC. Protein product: CASSQERNSGRASQGGANVLTF.

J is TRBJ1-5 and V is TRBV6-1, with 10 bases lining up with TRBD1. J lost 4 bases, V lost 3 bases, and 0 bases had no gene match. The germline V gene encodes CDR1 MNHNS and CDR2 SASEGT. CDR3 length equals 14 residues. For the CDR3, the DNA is TGTGCCAGCAGTGAGGGACAGGGGAATCAGCCCCAGCATTTT. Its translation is CASSEGQGNQPQHF.

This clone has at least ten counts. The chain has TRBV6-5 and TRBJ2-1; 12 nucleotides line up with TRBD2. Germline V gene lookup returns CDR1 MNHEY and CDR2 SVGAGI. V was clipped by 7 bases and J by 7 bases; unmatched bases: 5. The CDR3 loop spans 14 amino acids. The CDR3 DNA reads TGTGCCAGCAATCTAGCGGGGGGGAATAATGAGCAGTTCTTC. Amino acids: CASNLAGGNNEQFF.